Only a few counts were recorded for the clone carrying this T cell receptor beta chain. TCRdb redid the calling of the 5' RACE reads with MiXCR, one entry per CDR3 protein. This table holds about 580,000 distinct CDR3 sequences, around 16% found once. The record originates from a study of T cells after yellow fever vaccination. Germline-derived CDR1 and CDR2 are ENHRY and SYGVKD. The CDR3 loop spans 14 amino acids. With 5 bases clipped from V and 3 bases from J, the junction kept 4 bases outside the gene matches. The genes are TRBV10-3 and TRBJ2-7; TRBD1 matches 10 bases. The sequence was obtained from a man aged 18 to 29 who received the YFV17D yellow fever vaccine. The source material was PBMCs, sampled 5 days after the first yellow fever vaccination. The CDR3 bases are TGTGCCATCAGTTCCGGGACAGGGGTCTACGAGCAGTACTTC. Translation: CAISSGTGVYEQYF.